The clone carrying this T cell receptor (beta chain) was seen a few times. Antigen unknown. These data belong to a study of human T cells and chemical hapten exposure. Study at large: Diphenylcyclopropenone, dosed weekly to the scalp, was given to patients throughout the approximately 22-week study.

The library labeled individual cDNA molecules by adding unique molecular identifiers to them. From the RACE reads, TCRdb called clonotypes with MiXCR, one entry per CDR3 protein. Here the sample spans 140,000 or so distinct CDR3 sequences, 12% being singletons. Broader study findings: TCRs at high frequency, those above 1 in 1000, did not change with DPC sensitization. Expanded TCRs created a significantly greater count of big CDR3 similarity clusters than controls did.

Stated time point: patch test 2, 6 weeks after DPC sensitization. Sample treatment: therapeutic diphenylcyclopropenone sensitization with weekly scalp DPC. Germline V lookup: CDR1 SGHTA, CDR2 FQGTGA. CDR3 length: 14 amino acids. Trimming cost V 5 bases and J 6 bases, with 13 bases left between them. Specimen: whole blood, collected in connection with sensitization to the hapten diphenylcyclopropenone (DPC). This sequence was found in a woman aged 50 to 60 with alopecia areata. Some clones in this sample may be carry-over from other donors' samples. The rearrangement uses TRBV7-3 and TRBJ2-2; D possibly corresponds to TRBD2 (6 bases). In DNA form, the CDR3 reads TGTGCCAGCAGCATCTCCGGGGAGGCCGGGGAGCTGTTTTTT. Its translation is CASSISGEAGELFF.